This paragraph reports one T cell receptor beta chain. Its antigen is currently unknown. The data stem from a study of PD-1 blockade in classical Hodgkin lymphoma. Produced via immunoSEQ multiplex PCR; TCRdb's table is partial and in-frame only. The table has approximately 18,000 clones, approximately 68% seen once. Study conclusions and caveats: There was a significant rise in CD4+ TCR diversity by C4D1, with no such rise for CD8+.

Relapse after autologous stem cell transplantation occurred in every patient, and brentuximab vedotin exposure varied. Germline CDR1 reads LGHNA; CDR2 reads YNFKEQ. CDR3 length equals 13 residues. The trim removed 4 bases at V and 4 bases at J, leaving 2 bases unmatched. The V gene is TRBV4-2, the J gene TRBJ2-3, with TRBD2 matching 7 bases. This specimen was peripheral blood mononuclear cells (PBMCs), taken before the second cycle of nivolumab. The source of this sequence is a human donor with classical Hodgkin lymphoma. The chain's CDR3 is CASSRGGADTQYF. The CDR3 bases are TGTGCCAGCAGCCGGGGGGGGGCAGATACGCAGTATTTT.